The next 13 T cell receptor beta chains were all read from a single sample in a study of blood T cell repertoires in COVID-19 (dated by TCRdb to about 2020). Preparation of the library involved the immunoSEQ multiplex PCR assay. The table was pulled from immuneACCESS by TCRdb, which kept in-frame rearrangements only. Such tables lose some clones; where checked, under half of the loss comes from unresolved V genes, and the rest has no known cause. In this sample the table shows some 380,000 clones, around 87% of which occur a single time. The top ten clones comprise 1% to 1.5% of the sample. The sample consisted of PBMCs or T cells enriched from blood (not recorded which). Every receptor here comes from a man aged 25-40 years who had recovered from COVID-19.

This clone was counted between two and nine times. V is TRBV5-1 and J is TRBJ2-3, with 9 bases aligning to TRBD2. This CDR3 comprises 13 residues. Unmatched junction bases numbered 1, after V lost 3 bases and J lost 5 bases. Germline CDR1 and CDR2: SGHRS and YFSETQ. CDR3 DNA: TGCGCCAGCAGCTCACTAGCGGGAGATACGCAGTATTTT. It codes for CASSSLAGDTQYF.

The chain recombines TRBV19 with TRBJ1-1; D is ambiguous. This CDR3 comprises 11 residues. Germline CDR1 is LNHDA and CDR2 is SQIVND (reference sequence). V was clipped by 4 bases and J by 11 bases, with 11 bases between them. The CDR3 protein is CASSTPRGAFF. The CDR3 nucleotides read TGTGCCAGTAGTACTCCCCGAGGGGCTTTCTTT.

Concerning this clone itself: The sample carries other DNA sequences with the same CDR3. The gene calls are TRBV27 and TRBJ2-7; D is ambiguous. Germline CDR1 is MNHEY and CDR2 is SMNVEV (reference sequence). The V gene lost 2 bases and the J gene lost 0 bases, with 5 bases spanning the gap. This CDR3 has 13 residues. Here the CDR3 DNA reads TGTGCCAGCAGTTTAGCGGCCTCCTACGAGCAGTACTTC. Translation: CASSLAASYEQYF.

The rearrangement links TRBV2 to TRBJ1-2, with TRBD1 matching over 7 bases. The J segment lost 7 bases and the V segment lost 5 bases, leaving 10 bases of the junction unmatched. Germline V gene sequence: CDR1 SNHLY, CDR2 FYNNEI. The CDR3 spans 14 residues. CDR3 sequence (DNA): TGTGCCAGCAGTTCCGGACAGGCCCTCGGTGGCTACACCTTC. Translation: CASSSGQALGGYTF.

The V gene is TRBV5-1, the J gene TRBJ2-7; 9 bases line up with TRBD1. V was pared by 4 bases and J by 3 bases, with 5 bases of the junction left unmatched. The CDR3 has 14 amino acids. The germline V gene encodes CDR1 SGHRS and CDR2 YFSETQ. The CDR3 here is CASSQGQGIYEQYF. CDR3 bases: TGCGCCAGCAGCCAAGGACAGGGGATCTACGAGCAGTACTTC.

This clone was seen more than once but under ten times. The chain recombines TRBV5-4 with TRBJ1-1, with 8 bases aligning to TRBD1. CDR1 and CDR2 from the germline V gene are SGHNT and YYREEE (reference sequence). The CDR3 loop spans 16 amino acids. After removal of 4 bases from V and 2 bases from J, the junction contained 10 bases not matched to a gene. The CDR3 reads CASSDPDRALNTEAFF. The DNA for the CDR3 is TGTGCCAGCAGCGACCCGGACAGGGCGCTAAACACTGAAGCTTTCTTT.

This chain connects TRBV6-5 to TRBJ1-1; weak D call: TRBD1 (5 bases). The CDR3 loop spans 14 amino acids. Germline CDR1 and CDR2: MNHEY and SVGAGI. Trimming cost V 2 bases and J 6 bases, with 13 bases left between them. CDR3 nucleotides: TGTGCCAGCAGTTACGGGCGGGGGAGGGCTGAAGCTTTCTTT. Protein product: CASSYGRGRAEAFF.

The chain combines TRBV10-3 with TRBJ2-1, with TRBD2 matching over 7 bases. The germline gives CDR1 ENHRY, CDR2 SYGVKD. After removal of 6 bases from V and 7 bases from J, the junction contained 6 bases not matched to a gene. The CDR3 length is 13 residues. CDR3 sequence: CAIRGGLLNEQFF. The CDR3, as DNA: TGTGCCATCAGGGGGGGGTTGTTAAATGAGCAGTTCTTC.

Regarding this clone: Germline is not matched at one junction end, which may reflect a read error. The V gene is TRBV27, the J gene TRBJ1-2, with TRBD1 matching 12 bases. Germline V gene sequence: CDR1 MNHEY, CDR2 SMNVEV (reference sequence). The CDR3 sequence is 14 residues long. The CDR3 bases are TGTGCCAGCAGAGGGACAGGGGGCCTCTATAGCTACACCTTC. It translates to CASRGTGGLYSYTF.

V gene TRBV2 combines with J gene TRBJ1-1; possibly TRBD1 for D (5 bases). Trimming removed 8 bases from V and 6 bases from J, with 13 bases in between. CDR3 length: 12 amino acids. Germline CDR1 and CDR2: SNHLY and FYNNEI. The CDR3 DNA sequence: TGTGCCAGCGGACAATTTTCCGCTGAAGCTTTCTTT. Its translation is CASGQFSAEAFF.

CDR3: CASSPTGHGYTF. CDR3 nucleotides: TGTGCCAGCAGTCCGACAGGGCATGGCTACACCTTC. The chain combines TRBV6-5 with TRBJ1-2; 7 bases map to TRBD1. Germline CDR1 is MNHEY and CDR2 is SVGAGI. V trimming: 5 bases; J trimming: 6 bases; junction bases outside the gene matches: 3. This CDR3 contains 12 residues.

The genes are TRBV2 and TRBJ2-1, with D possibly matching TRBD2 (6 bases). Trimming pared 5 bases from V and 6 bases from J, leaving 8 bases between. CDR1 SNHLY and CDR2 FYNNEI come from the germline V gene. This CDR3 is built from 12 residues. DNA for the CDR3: TGTGCCAGCAGTCGGGACTCCAATGAGCAGTTCTTC. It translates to CASSRDSNEQFF. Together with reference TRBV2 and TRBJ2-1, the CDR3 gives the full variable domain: EPEVTQTPSHQVTQMGQEVILRCVPISNHLYFYWYRQILGQKVEFLVSFYNNEISEKSEIFDDQFSVERPDGSNFTLKIRSTKLEDSAMYFCASSRDSNEQFFGPGTRLTVL.

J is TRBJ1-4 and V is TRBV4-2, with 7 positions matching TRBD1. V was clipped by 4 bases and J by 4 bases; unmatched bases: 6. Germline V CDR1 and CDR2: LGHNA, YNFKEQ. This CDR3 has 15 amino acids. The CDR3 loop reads CASSPEGAFNEKLFF. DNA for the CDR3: TGTGCCAGCAGCCCCGAGGGGGCATTTAATGAAAAACTGTTTTTT.